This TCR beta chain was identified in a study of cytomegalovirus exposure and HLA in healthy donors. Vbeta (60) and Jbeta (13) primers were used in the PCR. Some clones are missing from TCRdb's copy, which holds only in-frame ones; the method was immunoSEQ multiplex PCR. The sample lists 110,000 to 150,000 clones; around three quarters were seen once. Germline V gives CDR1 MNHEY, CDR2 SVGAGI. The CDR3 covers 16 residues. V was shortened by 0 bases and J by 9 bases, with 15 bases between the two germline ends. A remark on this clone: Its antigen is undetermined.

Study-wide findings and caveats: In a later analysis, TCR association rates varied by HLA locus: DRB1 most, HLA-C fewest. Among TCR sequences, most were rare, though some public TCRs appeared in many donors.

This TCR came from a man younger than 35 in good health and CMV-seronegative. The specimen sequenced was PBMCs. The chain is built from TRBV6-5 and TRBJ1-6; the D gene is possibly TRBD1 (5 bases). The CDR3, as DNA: TGTGCCAGCAGTTACTCGGGCGGGGCGCGGGGTTCACCCCTCCACTTT. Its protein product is CASSYSGGARGSPLHF.